These 27 T cell receptor beta chains came from one sample sequenced in a study of low-dose radiotherapy and immunotherapy resistance in tumors. Specified time point: after trial treatment. The treatment was: LDRT plus nivolumab, ipilimumab, low-dose cyclophosphamide and aspirin (RACIN trial). Primers targeting TRAV and TRBV primed first-strand cDNA, covering alpha and beta chains. Amplification, which lasted around 18 PCR cycles, used a constant-region primer and V-primer adapter to amplify TCRs. TCRdb reanalysed the reads using MiXCR and keeps one entry per CDR3 protein. The sample lists approximately 30,000 distinct CDR3 sequences, approximately 54% occurring once. Sequenced material: PBMCs, taken after low-dose radiotherapy plus immunotherapy. These receptors were collected from a male donor with gallbladder cancer.

The V gene is TRBV12-3 or TRBV12-4, the J gene TRBJ1-1; D is unresolved. There are 14 residues in the CDR3. V lost 3 bases and J lost 3, with 11 bases in between. CDR3 sequence: CASSLAHWDTEAFF. In DNA, the CDR3 is TGTGCCAGCAGTTTGGCCCATTGGGACACTGAAGCTTTCTTT.

This clonotype was seen at least ten times. The J gene is TRBJ2-1, the V gene TRBV29-1, with 8 nucleotides matching TRBD2. V shed 8 bases, J shed 9 bases, and the junction held 18 bases outside the gene matches. There are 15 residues in the CDR3. CDR1 SQVTM and CDR2 ANQGSEA come from the germline V gene. The DNA of the CDR3 is TGCAGCCCTTTAGCCTATAAGGGACTAGAGGTTGAGCAGTTCTTC. Protein: CSPLAYKGLEVEQFF.

The genes are TRBV6-2 or TRBV6-3 and TRBJ1-5, with 7 nucleotides matching TRBD1. Germline-derived CDR1 and CDR2 are MNHEY and SVGEGT. The CDR3 has 16 amino acids. Unmatched junction bases numbered 12, after V lost 6 bases and J lost 4 bases. The CDR3 nucleotides read TGTGCCAGCAGATTAACTCAGGGGGATCTGAATCAGCCCCAGCATTTT. Its translation: CASRLTQGDLNQPQHF.

This clonotype was observed at least ten times. The V gene is TRBV20-1, the J gene TRBJ2-5, with 12 positions matching TRBD2. V dropped 1 base and J dropped 1; count of bases not matched to a gene: 4. This CDR3 comprises 16 residues. Germline CDR1 and CDR2: DFQATT and SNEGSKA (reference sequence). The CDR3 nucleotides read TGCAGTGCTAGAGGACTAGCGGGGGCGTCCCAAGAGACCCAGTACTTC. It translates to CSARGLAGASQETQYF.

V gene TRBV3-1 combines with J gene TRBJ2-2, with TRBD2 matching 9 bases. Germline trimming cut 1 base from V and 4 bases from J; bases unmatched to any gene: 7. CDR1 is LGHDT and CDR2 is YNNKEL in the germline V gene (reference sequence). The CDR3 sequence is 17 residues long. CDR3 amino acids: CASSQGGLAGPTGELFF. The CDR3 coding sequence is TGTGCCAGCAGCCAAGGGGGGCTAGCGGGACCCACCGGGGAGCTGTTTTTT.

By share, this clonotype ranks as medium-sized. This chain uses TRBV28 with TRBJ2-1, with no clear D. V lost 3 bases and J 1 base, leaving 10 bases between the germline ends. Germline V gene lookup returns CDR1 MDHEN and CDR2 SYDVKM. This CDR3 has 15 amino acids. CDR3 protein: CASSFRRNSYNEQFF. CDR3 nucleotide sequence: TGTGCCAGCAGTTTCCGGCGAAATTCCTACAATGAGCAGTTCTTC.

This clonotype was recorded many times. The rearrangement joins TRBV5-1 to TRBJ2-3, with 8 positions matching TRBD1. Germline V CDR1 and CDR2: SGHRS, YFSETQ. The CDR3 loop spans 15 amino acids. Trimming at V came to 4 bases and at J to 0 bases, leaving 4 bases not matched to a gene. This CDR3 is CASSPGQASTDTQYF. CDR3 nucleotides: TGCGCCAGCAGCCCGGGACAGGCGAGCACAGATACGCAGTATTTT.

There are many counts of this clonotype. This chain uses TRBV6-5 with TRBJ2-5; the match to TRBD2 covers 8 bases. This CDR3 is 13 amino acids long. The V gene's germline CDR1 is MNHEY and CDR2 SVGAGI. Trimming removed 4 bases from V and 7 bases from J; junction bases left unmatched: 5. DNA of the CDR3: TGTGCCAGCAGTTCTAGCGGGCGAGGGACCCAGTACTTC. Translated, it gives CASSSSGRGTQYF.

This clonotype was counted many times. This sequence joins TRBV7-2 and TRBJ2-3; possibly TRBD2 for D (6 bases). This CDR3 is 17 amino acids long. Germline V gene data show CDR1 as SGHTA and CDR2 as FQGNSA. V lost 1 base to trimming and J lost 6 bases, with 20 bases between them. CDR3 nucleotide sequence: TGTGCCAGCAGCTTAGGTTTCGGTGGCGGGGCCCGGGATACGCAGTATTTT. Translated: CASSLGFGGGARDTQYF.

V gene TRBV6-6 combines with J gene TRBJ1-5; TRBD1 agrees at 8 bases. This CDR3 has 15 amino acids. Germline CDR1 and CDR2: MNHNY and SVGAGI (reference sequence). V lost 6 bases, J lost 5 bases, and 9 bases stayed unmatched. The CDR3 coding sequence is TGTGCCAGCAGGACCATTGCGACAGGGGATCAGCCCCAGCATTTT. This sequence encodes CASRTIATGDQPQHF.

The J gene is TRBJ1-4, the V gene TRBV6-5; D is ambiguous. This CDR3 spans 15 amino acids. Trimming removed 6 bases at V and 0 bases at J, with 11 bases between. Germline V gene sequence: CDR1 MNHEY, CDR2 SVGAGI. The CDR3 protein is CASSSRRTTNEKLFF. CDR3 nucleotides: TGTGCCAGCAGCTCCCGGAGGACAACTAATGAAAAACTGTTTTTT.

Ten or more counts support this clonotype. The chain combines TRBV2 with TRBJ2-3; D may correspond to TRBD1 or TRBD2 (5 bases each). In germline, CDR1 is SNHLY, CDR2 FYNNEI. The V end was cut by 8 bases, the J end by 1 base, with 16 bases between. The CDR3 extends over 15 amino acids. CDR3 DNA: TGTGCCAGCCGACGGGAAGGACACCGCACAGATACGCAGTATTTT. It yields the protein CASRREGHRTDTQYF.

The rearrangement uses TRBV2 and TRBJ1-5; 7 nucleotides agree with TRBD1. This CDR3 is built from 15 residues. The junction had 3 bases not matched to a gene; V was cut back by 1 base and J by 3 bases. Germline V gene lookup returns CDR1 SNHLY and CDR2 FYNNEI. The CDR3 sequence: CASSEETGPNQPQHF. CDR3 nucleotides: TGTGCCAGCAGTGAAGAGACAGGGCCCAATCAGCCCCAGCATTTT.

The chain uses TRBV6-2 or TRBV6-3 and TRBJ2-1; 11 nucleotides agree with TRBD2. This CDR3 comprises 15 residues. With 5 bases clipped from V and 5 bases from J, the junction kept 5 bases outside the gene matches. In germline, CDR1 is MNHEY, CDR2 SVGEGT. In DNA, the CDR3 is TGTGCCAGCAGTGCGGGACTAGCGGAAAACAATGAGCAGTTCTTC. Protein product: CASSAGLAENNEQFF.

J is TRBJ2-1 and V is TRBV6-5; 9 bases are shared with TRBD2. The CDR3 loop spans 16 amino acids. Germline lookup yields CDR1 MNHEY and CDR2 SVGAGI. Trimming cost V 2 bases and J 4 bases; bases outside gene matches: 6. CDR3 protein: CASSYGASGVYNEQFF. The CDR3 DNA reads TGTGCCAGCAGTTACGGGGCTAGCGGGGTTTACAATGAGCAGTTCTTC.

The V gene is TRBV5-1, the J gene TRBJ2-2; D uncertain. Trimming removed 1 base at V and 7 bases at J, with 11 bases between. The CDR3 is 14 residues long. Germline V gene sequence: CDR1 SGHRS, CDR2 YFSETQ. CDR3 sequence reads: CASSLNGENGELFF. Written as DNA, the CDR3 is TGCGCCAGCAGCTTGAACGGCGAGAACGGGGAGCTGTTTTTT.

This clonotype was seen a few times. The chain is built from TRBV7-8 and TRBJ2-3; D is ambiguous. Germline CDR1 reads SGHVS; CDR2 reads FQNEAQ. The CDR3 spans 12 residues. V lost 3 bases and J 0 bases, leaving 1 base between the germline ends. CDR3 amino acids: CASSFSTDTQYF. CDR3 DNA: TGTGCCAGCAGCTTTAGCACAGATACGCAGTATTTT.

CDR3 residues: CASSFGDRGLQETQYF. The CDR3 DNA follows: TGTGCCAGCAGTTTTGGCGACAGGGGATTGCAAGAGACCCAGTACTTC. The chain combines TRBV12-3 or TRBV12-4 with TRBJ2-5, with 8 bases that match TRBD1. This CDR3 has 16 amino acids. The J segment lost 2 bases and the V segment lost 3 bases, leaving 8 bases of the junction unmatched.

In regard to this clonotype: One base separates it from a far larger clone, so it is likely a read error. This chain uses TRBV13 with TRBJ2-5; D unresolved. The CDR3 has 14 amino acids. Per germline, CDR1 PRHDT and CDR2 FYEKMQ (reference sequence). The V and J ends lost 6 bases and 7 bases respectively, with 18 bases between them. The CDR3 region is CASREAQFQPTQYF. Written as DNA, the CDR3 is TGTGCCAGCAGAGAGGCGCAATTTCAACCGACCCAGTACTTC.

This clonotype occurred a few times. The chain couples TRBV4-2 to TRBJ2-3; 8 positions agree with TRBD2. The CDR3 runs to 14 residues. Per germline, CDR1 LGHNA and CDR2 YNFKEQ. V shed 8 bases, J shed 2 bases, and the junction held 6 bases outside the gene matches. The CDR3 here is CASAKAGATDTQYF. In DNA form, the CDR3 reads TGTGCCAGCGCCAAAGCGGGGGCCACAGATACGCAGTATTTT.

This clonotype showed up many times. This chain uses TRBV5-1 with TRBJ2-2; 9 positions agree with TRBD1. The CDR3 length is 18 residues. J lost 6 bases, V lost 3 bases, and 15 bases had no gene match. CDR1 and CDR2 from the germline V gene are SGHRS and YFSETQ. In nucleotides, the CDR3 is TGCGCCAGCAGCTCTACCTCTACAGGGGGCGCGGTTTCCGGGGAGCTGTTTTTT. Residues: CASSSTSTGGAVSGELFF. The full variable domain, its missing parts supplied by reference TRBV5-1 and TRBJ2-2, is KAGVTQTPRYLIKTRGQQVTLSCSPISGHRSVSWYQQTPGQGLQFLFEYFSETQRNKGNFPGRFSGRQFSNSRSEMNVSTLELGDSALYLCASSSTSTGGAVSGELFFGEGSRLTVL.

This clonotype is a singleton in its sample. The conserved phenylalanine or tryptophan is not found at the CDR3 terminus, so this likely reflects a read error. The V call is TRBV18, the J call TRBJ1-4; 10 bases match TRBD1. V lost 3 bases to trimming and J lost 5 bases; unmatched junction nucleotides: 0. Per the germline V gene, CDR1 is KGHSH and CDR2 is LQKENI. This CDR3 spans 14 amino acids. The CDR3 reads CASSPDRGNEKLFL. The CDR3 DNA follows: TGTGCCAGCTCACCGGACAGGGGGAATGAAAAACTGTTTCTT.

The rearrangement uses TRBV5-1 and TRBJ2-3, with D possibly being TRBD1 (6 bases). CDR1 is SGHRS, CDR2 YFSETQ, per germline. V was pared by 2 bases and J by 2 bases, with 15 bases between. This CDR3 is 16 amino acids long. CDR3: CASSLPTDRFTDTQYF. CDR3 in DNA: TGCGCCAGCAGCTTACCGACCGACAGGTTCACAGATACGCAGTATTTT.

This chain connects TRBV2 to TRBJ2-1, with TRBD2 identical over 10 bases. In germline, CDR1 is SNHLY, CDR2 FYNNEI. The CDR3 extends over 15 amino acids. The trim removed 7 bases at V and 6 bases at J, leaving 9 bases unmatched. CDR3 amino acids: CASTTGLAGVNEQFF. CDR3 bases: TGTGCCAGCACCACGGGCCTAGCGGGAGTCAATGAGCAGTTCTTC.

The J gene is TRBJ2-7, the V gene TRBV18; 7 bases align to TRBD1. V lost 4 bases, J lost 6 bases, and 9 bases stayed unmatched. The CDR3 covers 14 residues. The germline V gene has CDR1 KGHSH and CDR2 LQKENI. The CDR3 reads CASSRRDSVFEQYF. The CDR3 DNA follows: TGTGCCAGCTCACGCCGGGACAGTGTGTTCGAGCAGTACTTC.

V gene TRBV14 combines with J gene TRBJ2-1; no firm D call. V was clipped by 2 bases and J by 6 bases, with 5 bases between them. CDR3 length: 12 amino acids. From germline, CDR1 is SGHDN and CDR2 FVKESK. The chain's CDR3 is CASSQFRNEQFF. The CDR3 coding sequence is TGTGCCAGCAGCCAATTCCGCAATGAGCAGTTCTTC.

This clonotype has only a few counts. The chain has TRBV3-1 and TRBJ2-7; D could derive from TRBD1 or TRBD2 (5 bases each). CDR1 is LGHDT and CDR2 is YNNKEL in the germline V gene (reference sequence). The CDR3 extends over 15 amino acids. V was cut by 3 bases and J by 3 bases, with 15 bases left in between. The CDR3 nucleotides are TGTGCCAGCAGCCATTTCAGGTGGGACCACTACGAGCAGTACTTC. Its translation is CASSHFRWDHYEQYF.